This T cell receptor beta chain came from a study of blood T cells in healthy people across ages. Study findings and constraints: Strongly correlated with naive T cell percentage was TCR beta diversity.

It was with a sample-barcoded 5' primer and a J-beta primer mix that a second PCR of about 6 to 12 cycles was run. From the 5' RACE reads, TCRdb called clonotypes with MiXCR, one entry per CDR3 protein. This sample has about 930,000 distinct CDR3 sequences, with 25% to 30% found just once. With respect to this clonotype: The antigen remains unidentified.

The germline gives CDR1 MDHEN, CDR2 SYDVKM. The CDR3 sequence is 16 residues long. Trimming removed 8 bases from V and 0 bases from J; junction bases left unmatched: 12. These data were likewise used in another study, on T cells of mothers and their children.

Sequencing used blood. The chain combines TRBV28 with TRBJ2-7, with 8 bases identical to TRBD2. This receptor was obtained from a woman between 40 and 50 years old in good health. The CDR3 DNA reads as TGTGCCAGCCTTAACGGGGGGGACACGAGCTCCTACGAGCAGTACTTC. This sequence encodes CASLNGGDTSSYEQYF. Based on the CDR3 plus reference TRBV28 and TRBJ2-7, the full variable domain is DVKVTQSSRYLVKRTGEKVFLECVQDMDHENMFWYRQDPGLGLRLIYFSYDVKMKEKGDIPEGYSVSREKKERFSLILESASTNQTSMYLCASLNGGDTSSYEQYFGPGTRLTVT.